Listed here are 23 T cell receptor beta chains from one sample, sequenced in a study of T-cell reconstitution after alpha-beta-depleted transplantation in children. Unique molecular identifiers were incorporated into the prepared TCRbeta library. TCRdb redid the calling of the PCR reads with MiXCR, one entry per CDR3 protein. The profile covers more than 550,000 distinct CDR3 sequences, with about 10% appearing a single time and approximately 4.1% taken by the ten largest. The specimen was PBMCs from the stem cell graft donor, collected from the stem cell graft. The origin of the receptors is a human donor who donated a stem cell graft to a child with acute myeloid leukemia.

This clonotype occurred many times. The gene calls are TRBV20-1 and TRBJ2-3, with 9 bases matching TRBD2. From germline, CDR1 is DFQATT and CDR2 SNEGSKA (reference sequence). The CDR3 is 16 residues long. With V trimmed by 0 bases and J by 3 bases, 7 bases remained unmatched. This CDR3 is CSARESGRPSTDTQYF. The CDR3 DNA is TGCAGTGCTAGAGAAAGCGGGAGGCCGTCTACAGATACGCAGTATTTT.

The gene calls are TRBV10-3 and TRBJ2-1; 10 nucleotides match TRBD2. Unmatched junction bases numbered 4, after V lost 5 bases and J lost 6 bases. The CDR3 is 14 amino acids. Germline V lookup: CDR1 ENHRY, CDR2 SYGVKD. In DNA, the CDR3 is TGTGCCATCAGTCCAGCGGGAGGGGCCAATGAGCAGTTCTTC. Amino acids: CAISPAGGANEQFF.

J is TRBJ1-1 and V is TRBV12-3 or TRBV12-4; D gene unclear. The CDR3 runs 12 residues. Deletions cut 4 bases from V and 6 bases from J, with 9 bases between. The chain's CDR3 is CASSSRAPEAFF. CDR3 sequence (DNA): TGTGCCAGCAGTTCCCGGGCTCCTGAAGCTTTCTTT.

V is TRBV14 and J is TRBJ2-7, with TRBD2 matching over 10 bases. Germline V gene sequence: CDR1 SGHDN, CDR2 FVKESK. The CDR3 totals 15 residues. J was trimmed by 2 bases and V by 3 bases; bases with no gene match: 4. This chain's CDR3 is CASSHGLAVTYEQYF. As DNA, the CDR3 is TGTGCCAGCAGCCACGGACTAGCGGTTACCTACGAGCAGTACTTC.

The CDR3 spells CASALEGSNQPQHF. The CDR3 region has the DNA TGTGCCAGCGCCTTGGAAGGCAGCAATCAGCCCCAGCATTTT. V is TRBV3-1 and J is TRBJ1-5; no reliable D call. The germline gives CDR1 LGHDT, CDR2 YNNKEL (reference sequence). This CDR3 is 14 amino acids long. V lost 8 bases and J lost 1, with 12 bases in between.

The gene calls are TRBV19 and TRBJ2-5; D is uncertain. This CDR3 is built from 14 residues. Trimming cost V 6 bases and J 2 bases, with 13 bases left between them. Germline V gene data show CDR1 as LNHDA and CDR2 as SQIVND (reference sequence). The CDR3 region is CASSQTRSQETQYF. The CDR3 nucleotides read TGTGCCAGTAGCCAGACAAGATCTCAAGAGACCCAGTACTTC.

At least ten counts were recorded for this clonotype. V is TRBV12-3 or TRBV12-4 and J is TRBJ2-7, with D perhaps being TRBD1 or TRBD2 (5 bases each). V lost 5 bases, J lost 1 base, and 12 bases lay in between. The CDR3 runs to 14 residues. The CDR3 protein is CASSHRDPSYEQYF. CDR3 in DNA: TGTGCCAGCAGTCACCGGGACCCTTCCTACGAGCAGTACTTC.

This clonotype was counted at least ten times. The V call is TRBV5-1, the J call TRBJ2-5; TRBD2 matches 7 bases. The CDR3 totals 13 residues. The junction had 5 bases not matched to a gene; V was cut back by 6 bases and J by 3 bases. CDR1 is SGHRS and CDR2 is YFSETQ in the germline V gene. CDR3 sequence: CASTSRGEETQYF. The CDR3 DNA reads TGCGCCAGCACGAGCCGGGGGGAAGAGACCCAGTACTTC. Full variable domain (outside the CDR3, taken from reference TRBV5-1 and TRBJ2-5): KAGVTQTPRYLIKTRGQQVTLSCSPISGHRSVSWYQQTPGQGLQFLFEYFSETQRNKGNFPGRFSGRQFSNSRSEMNVSTLELGDSALYLCASTSRGEETQYFGPGTRLLVL.

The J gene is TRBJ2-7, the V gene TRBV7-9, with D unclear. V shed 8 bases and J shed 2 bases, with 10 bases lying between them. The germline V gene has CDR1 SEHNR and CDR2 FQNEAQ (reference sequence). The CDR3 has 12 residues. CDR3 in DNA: TGTGCCAGCGGTGTGACCCCCTACGAGCAGTACTTC. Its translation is CASGVTPYEQYF.

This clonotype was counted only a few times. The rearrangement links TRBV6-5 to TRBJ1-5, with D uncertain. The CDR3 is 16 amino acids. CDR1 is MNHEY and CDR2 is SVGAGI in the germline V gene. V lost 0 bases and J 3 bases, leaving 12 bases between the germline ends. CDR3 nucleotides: TGTGCCAGCAGTTACTCGTGGCAGGAGAACAATCAGCCCCAGCATTTT. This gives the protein CASSYSWQENNQPQHF.

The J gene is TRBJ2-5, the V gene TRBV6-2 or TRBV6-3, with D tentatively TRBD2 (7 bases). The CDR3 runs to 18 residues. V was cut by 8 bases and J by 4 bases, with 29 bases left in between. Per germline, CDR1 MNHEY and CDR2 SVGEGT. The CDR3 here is CASRPGALSPGGRETQYF. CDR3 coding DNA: TGTGCCAGCCGGCCGGGAGCTCTCTCGCCGGGGGGCCGAGAGACCCAGTACTTC.

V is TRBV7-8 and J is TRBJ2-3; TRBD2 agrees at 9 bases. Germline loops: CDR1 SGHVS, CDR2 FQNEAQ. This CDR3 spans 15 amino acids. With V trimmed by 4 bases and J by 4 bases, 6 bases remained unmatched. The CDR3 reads CASSSWTSEADTQYF. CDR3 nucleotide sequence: TGTGCCAGCAGCTCATGGACTAGCGAAGCAGATACGCAGTATTTT.

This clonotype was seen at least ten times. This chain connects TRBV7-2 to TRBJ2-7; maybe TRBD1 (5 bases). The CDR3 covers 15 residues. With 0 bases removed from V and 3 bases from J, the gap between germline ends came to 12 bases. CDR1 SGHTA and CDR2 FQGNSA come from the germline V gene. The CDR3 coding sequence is TGTGCCAGCAGCTTAGCGGGGCAGGGCGGCTACGAGCAGTACTTC. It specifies CASSLAGQGGYEQYF. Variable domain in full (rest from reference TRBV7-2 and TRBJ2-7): GAGVSQSPSNKVTEKGKDVELRCDPISGHTALYWYRQSLGQGLEFLIYFQGNSAPDKSGLPSDRFSAERTGGSVSTLTIQRTQQEDSAVYLCASSLAGQGGYEQYFGPGTRLTVT.

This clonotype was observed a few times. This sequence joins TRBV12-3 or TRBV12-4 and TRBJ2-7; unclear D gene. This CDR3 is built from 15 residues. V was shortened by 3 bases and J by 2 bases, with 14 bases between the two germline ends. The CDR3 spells CASSLVGDSAYEQYF. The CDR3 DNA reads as TGTGCCAGCAGTTTGGTTGGGGATTCGGCCTACGAGCAGTACTTC.

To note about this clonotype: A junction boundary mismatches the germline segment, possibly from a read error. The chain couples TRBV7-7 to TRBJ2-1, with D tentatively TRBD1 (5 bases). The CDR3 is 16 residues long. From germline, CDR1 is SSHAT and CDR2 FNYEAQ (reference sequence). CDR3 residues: CASSSTQGSSYNEQFF. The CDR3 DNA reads TGTGCTAGCAGCTCCACTCAGGGCAGCTCCTACAATGAGCAGTTCTTC.

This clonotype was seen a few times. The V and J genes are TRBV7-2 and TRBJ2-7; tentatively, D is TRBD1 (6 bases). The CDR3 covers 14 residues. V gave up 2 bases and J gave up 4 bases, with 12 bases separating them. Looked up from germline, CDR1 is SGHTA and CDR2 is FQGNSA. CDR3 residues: CASSLRRTGYEQYF. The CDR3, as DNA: TGTGCCAGCAGCTTAAGGCGAACAGGGTACGAGCAGTACTTC. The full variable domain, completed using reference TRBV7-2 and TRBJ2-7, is GAGVSQSPSNKVTEKGKDVELRCDPISGHTALYWYRQSLGQGLEFLIYFQGNSAPDKSGLPSDRFSAERTGGSVSTLTIQRTQQEDSAVYLCASSLRRTGYEQYFGPGTRLTVT.

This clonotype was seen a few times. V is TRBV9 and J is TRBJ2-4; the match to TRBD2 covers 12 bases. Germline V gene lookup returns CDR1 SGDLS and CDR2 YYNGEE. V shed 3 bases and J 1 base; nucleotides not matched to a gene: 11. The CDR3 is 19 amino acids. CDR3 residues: CASSEGDKGLAGAKNIQYF. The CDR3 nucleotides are TGTGCCAGCAGCGAGGGGGACAAGGGACTAGCGGGCGCCAAAAACATTCAGTACTTC.

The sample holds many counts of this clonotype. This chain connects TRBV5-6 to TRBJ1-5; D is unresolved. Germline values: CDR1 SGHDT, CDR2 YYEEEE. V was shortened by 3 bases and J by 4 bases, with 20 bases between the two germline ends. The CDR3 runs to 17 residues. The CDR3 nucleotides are TGTGCCAGCAGCTCCGTTTCAGCGTCGCGCTCGAATCAGCCCCAGCATTTT. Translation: CASSSVSASRSNQPQHF. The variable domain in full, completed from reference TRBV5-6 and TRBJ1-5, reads DAGVTQSPTHLIKTRGQQVTLRCSPKSGHDTVSWYQQALGQGPQFIFQYYEEEERQRGNFPDRFSGHQFPNYSSELNVNALLLGDSALYLCASSSVSASRSNQPQHFGDGTRLSIL.

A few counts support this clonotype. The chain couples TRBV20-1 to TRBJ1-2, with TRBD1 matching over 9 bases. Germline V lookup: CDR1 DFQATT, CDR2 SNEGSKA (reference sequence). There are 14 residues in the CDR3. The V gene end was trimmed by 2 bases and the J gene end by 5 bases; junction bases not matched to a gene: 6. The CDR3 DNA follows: TGCAGTGCTAGAATGGAACAGGGGGCGTATGGCTACACCTTC. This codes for CSARMEQGAYGYTF.

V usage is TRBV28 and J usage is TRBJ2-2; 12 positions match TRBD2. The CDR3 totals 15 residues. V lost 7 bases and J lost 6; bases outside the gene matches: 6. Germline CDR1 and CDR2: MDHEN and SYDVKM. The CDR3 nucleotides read TGTGCCAGCACCCAACTAGCGGGAGGTGCCGGGGAGCTGTTTTTT. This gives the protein CASTQLAGGAGELFF.

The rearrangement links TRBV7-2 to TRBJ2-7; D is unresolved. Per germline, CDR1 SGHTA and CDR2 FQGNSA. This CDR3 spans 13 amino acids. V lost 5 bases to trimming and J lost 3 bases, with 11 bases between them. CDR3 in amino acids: CASSPRILYEQYF. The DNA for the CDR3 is TGTGCCAGCAGCCCCCGGATACTCTACGAGCAGTACTTC.

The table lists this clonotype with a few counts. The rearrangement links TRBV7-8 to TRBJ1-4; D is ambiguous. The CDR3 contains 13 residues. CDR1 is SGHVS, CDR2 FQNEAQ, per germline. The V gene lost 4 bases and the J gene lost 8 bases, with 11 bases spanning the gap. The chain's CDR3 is CASSSPLREKLFF. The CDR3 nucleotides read TGTGCCAGCAGCTCCCCGCTCCGGGAAAAACTGTTTTTT.

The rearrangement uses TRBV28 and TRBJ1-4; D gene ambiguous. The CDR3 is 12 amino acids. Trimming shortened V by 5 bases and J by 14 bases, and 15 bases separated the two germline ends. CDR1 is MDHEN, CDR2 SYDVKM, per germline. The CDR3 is CASSPRERELFF. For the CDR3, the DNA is TGTGCCAGCAGTCCCCGGGAAAGAGAGCTGTTTTTT.